This TCR beta chain emerged from a study of blood T cell repertoires in COVID-19. Trimming removed 0 bases at V and 6 bases at J, with 10 bases between. The CDR3 spans 14 residues. The germline CDR1 and CDR2 sequences are SGHKS and YYEKEE (reference sequence). As processed by the authors: Amplification from reference gene primers served as the basis for estimated nucleated cell counts. Generated by immunoSEQ multiplex PCR, the TCRdb table keeps only in-frame clones and is missing some. V, J and clone size are taken as reported in that table, and D and trimming were inferred from the DNA itself. The top ten clones hold around 21% of a sample with under 70,000 clones, around 85% of them seen once.

Input material: peripheral blood. This clonotype was sampled from an elderly woman with active or convalescent COVID-19. This chain uses TRBV5-5 with TRBJ1-5, with D tentatively TRBD1 (5 bases). CDR3 protein: CASSLAMGPQPQHF. The CDR3 DNA reads as TGTGCCAGCAGCTTGGCTATGGGGCCTCAGCCCCAGCATTTT.